This passage covers 22 T cell receptor beta chains from one sample sequenced in a study of blood T cell repertoires in COVID-19. Here immunoSEQ multiplex PCR was the method, and the copy in TCRdb shows in-frame clones only, minus some. This table holds about 90,000 clones, about 80% found once. The material sequenced was peripheral blood. The receptors were gathered from a man between 65 and 85 years old with acute or convalescent COVID-19.

The rearrangement uses TRBV6-5 and TRBJ1-4; TRBD1 matches at 7 bases. The trim removed 6 bases at V and 5 bases at J, leaving 6 bases unmatched. Germline V gives CDR1 MNHEY, CDR2 SVGAGI. The CDR3 is 14 residues long. The CDR3 spells CASRRGQSNEKLFF. Written as DNA, the CDR3 is TGTGCCAGCAGACGGGGACAGTCGAATGAAAAACTGTTTTTT.

V is TRBV7-9 and J is TRBJ1-6; the D gene is possibly TRBD1 (5 bases). V was trimmed by 5 bases and J by 5 bases, leaving 7 bases between them. The germline V gene has CDR1 SEHNR and CDR2 FQNEAQ (reference sequence). The CDR3 is made up of 13 amino acids. The CDR3: CASSQGNNSPLHF. As DNA, the CDR3 is TGTGCCAGCAGCCAGGGTAATAATTCACCCCTCCACTTT. The variable domain in full, with the rest retrieved from reference TRBV7-9 and TRBJ1-6, is DTGVSQNPRHKITKRGQNVTFRCDPISEHNRLYWYRQTLGQGPEFLTYFQNEAQLEKSRLLSDRFSAERPKGSFSTLEIQRTEQGDSAMYLCASSQGNNSPLHFGNGTRLTVT.

This clone was seen a few times. The chain uses TRBV9 and TRBJ2-1; 7 bases are shared with TRBD2. CDR3 length: 15 amino acids. V lost 0 bases, J lost 6 bases, and 6 bases stayed unmatched. Germline values: CDR1 SGDLS, CDR2 YYNGEE. The DNA for the CDR3 is TGTGCCAGCAGCGTAGAAACAGGCGGGGGCAATGAGCAGTTCTTC. This codes for CASSVETGGGNEQFF.

This clone was detected many times. V gene TRBV5-8 combines with J gene TRBJ1-3, with D hard to call. V dropped 3 bases and J dropped 0 bases, with 13 bases sitting between them. The CDR3 is 16 residues long. In germline, CDR1 is SGHTS, CDR2 YDEGEE. The CDR3 loop is CASSYLDTSSGNTIYF. DNA for the CDR3: TGTGCCAGCAGCTACCTTGACACTTCCTCTGGAAACACCATATATTTT.

V and J are TRBV5-1 and TRBJ1-6; the D gene is possibly TRBD1 (5 bases). Between the trimmed V and J ends, which lost 3 bases and 7 bases, there was a span of 11 bases. CDR1 is SGHRS, CDR2 YFSETQ, per germline. The CDR3 extends over 14 amino acids. The CDR3 DNA reads as TGCGCCAGCAGCTGGCAGGGCCCGAATTCACCCCTCCACTTT. Translated, it gives CASSWQGPNSPLHF.

This clone was observed once. The V and J genes are TRBV19 and TRBJ2-2; D possibly corresponds to TRBD1 (6 bases). There are 15 residues in the CDR3. Germline values: CDR1 LNHDA, CDR2 SQIVND (reference sequence). Trimming shortened V by 6 bases and J by 2 bases, and 13 bases separated the two germline ends. The chain's CDR3 is CASRTGTINTGELFF. Here the CDR3 DNA reads TGTGCCAGTAGGACCGGGACAATAAACACCGGGGAGCTGTTTTTT.

This chain joins TRBV28 and TRBJ2-7; D is possibly TRBD2 (5 bases). The CDR3 has 10 amino acids. The germline V and J ends were trimmed by 9 bases and 6 bases, with 9 bases remaining between them. Germline values: CDR1 MDHEN, CDR2 SYDVKM. The CDR3 nucleotides are TGTGCCAGTTCCCGGGGCGAGCAGTACTTC. It yields the protein CASSRGEQYF. The variable domain in full, with the rest retrieved from reference TRBV28 and TRBJ2-7, is DVKVTQSSRYLVKRTGEKVFLECVQDMDHENMFWYRQDPGLGLRLIYFSYDVKMKEKGDIPEGYSVSREKKERFSLILESASTNQTSMYLCASSRGEQYFGPGTRLTVT.

The chain links TRBV4-2 to TRBJ1-6, with 10 bases lining up with TRBD1. Germline V gives CDR1 LGHNA, CDR2 YNFKEQ. This CDR3 comprises 16 residues. J lost 10 bases, V lost 3 bases, and 9 bases had no gene match. CDR3: CASSQDLDRGQSPLHF. The CDR3 nucleotides read TGTGCCAGCAGCCAGGACCTTGACAGGGGGCAATCACCCCTCCACTTT.

The chain recombines TRBV28 with TRBJ2-1, with 9 positions matching TRBD2. This CDR3 region has 16 residues. From germline, CDR1 is MDHEN and CDR2 SYDVKM. Unmatched junction bases numbered 9, after V lost 6 bases and J lost 3 bases. The CDR3 DNA follows: TGTGCCAGCAGCCCTGGGGGTAGCGGGAGCTACAATGAGCAGTTCTTC. Translating it yields CASSPGGSGSYNEQFF.

The chain carries TRBV29-1 and TRBJ2-3; D is perhaps TRBD2 (5 bases). CDR3 length equals 13 residues. Germline V gene lookup returns CDR1 SQVTM and CDR2 ANQGSEA. V shed 6 bases and J shed 3 bases, with 13 bases lying between them. The CDR3 here is CSVDTRLTDTQYF. In DNA, the CDR3 is TGCAGCGTCGATACTAGGCTTACAGATACGCAGTATTTT.

This chain joins TRBV24-1 and TRBJ1-2; D possibly corresponds to TRBD1 (5 bases). The CDR3 consists of 14 residues. The V and J ends lost 3 bases and 1 base respectively, with 8 bases between them. Germline V gives CDR1 KGHDR, CDR2 SFDVKD. The CDR3 reads CATSDPDSNYGYTF. The CDR3 nucleotides are TGTGCCACCAGTGATCCAGACAGTAACTATGGCTACACCTTC.

The V call is TRBV5-1, the J call TRBJ2-1; 8 nucleotides line up with TRBD1. Germline CDR1 and CDR2: SGHRS and YFSETQ. With 3 bases clipped from V and 7 bases from J, the junction kept 12 bases outside the gene matches. CDR3 length: 16 amino acids. CDR3 residues: CASSSAGQGAQNEQFF. The CDR3 nucleotides read TGCGCCAGCAGCTCAGCGGGCCAGGGGGCGCAGAATGAGCAGTTCTTC.

This clone appeared once. This CDR3 reads CASSHRTTAYEQYF. In nucleotides, the CDR3 is TGTGCCAGCAGCCACCGGACTACCGCCTACGAGCAGTACTTC. The chain couples TRBV3-1 (or the pseudogene TRBV3-2) to TRBJ2-7; D perhaps matches TRBD2 (6 bases). Trimming left V 3 bases short and J 2 bases short, with 11 bases between. The CDR3 loop spans 14 amino acids. Germline V gene lookup returns CDR1 LGHDT and CDR2 YNNKEL (reference sequence).

This clone was detected only once. CDR3 sequence: CASSPDRGRNYEQYF. DNA for the CDR3: TGTGCCAGCAGCCCTGACAGGGGAAGAAACTACGAGCAGTACTTC. The J gene is TRBJ2-7, the V gene TRBV28, with 8 bases lining up with TRBD1. Trimming removed 6 bases from V and 3 bases from J; junction bases left unmatched: 10. This CDR3 spans 15 amino acids. Per the germline V gene, CDR1 is MDHEN and CDR2 is SYDVKM.

The chain uses TRBV3-1 (or the pseudogene TRBV3-2) and TRBJ1-2, with 11 nucleotides matching TRBD1. V was clipped by 4 bases and J by 10 bases; unmatched bases: 5. The CDR3 runs to 13 residues. CDR1 is LGHDT, CDR2 YNNKEL, per germline (reference sequence). CDR3 nucleotide sequence: TGTGCCAGCAGCCCGAGGACAGGGGGCGACTACACCTTC. Protein product: CASSPRTGGDYTF.

The rearrangement joins TRBV25-1 to TRBJ2-1, with 8 bases fitting TRBD2. Trimming took 10 bases from V and 1 from J; bases not matched to a gene: 12. Germline CDR1 is MGHDK and CDR2 is SYGVNS. CDR3 length: 16 amino acids. The CDR3 spells CATRREGLRSYNEQFF. The CDR3 coding sequence is TGTGCCACACGACGGGAGGGCCTTAGGTCCTACAATGAGCAGTTCTTC.

The chain employs TRBV15 and TRBJ1-1; 10 bases are shared with TRBD1. Per the germline V gene, CDR1 is LNHNV and CDR2 is YYDKDF (reference sequence). The CDR3 consists of 16 residues. With 2 bases clipped from V and 3 bases from J, the junction kept 6 bases outside the gene matches. The DNA for the CDR3 is TGTGCCACCAGCAGAATAAGACAGGGGGCCGACACTGAAGCTTTCTTT. Its protein is CATSRIRQGADTEAFF.

This clone was picked up a small number of times. The CDR3 sequence: CASSLWGTSSPGYTF. The CDR3 nucleotides are TGTGCCAGCAGTTTATGGGGGACATCCTCCCCTGGCTACACCTTC. The V gene is TRBV28, the J gene TRBJ1-2; a possible D gene is TRBD1 (6 bases). The CDR3 loop spans 15 amino acids. Germline V lookup: CDR1 MDHEN, CDR2 SYDVKM. Deletions cut 0 bases from V and 7 bases from J, with 15 bases between.

The chain recombines TRBV27 with TRBJ2-7, with D possibly being TRBD1 (5 bases). The CDR3 sequence is 14 residues long. Germline assignment: CDR1 MNHEY and CDR2 SMNVEV (reference sequence). With 2 bases removed from V and 2 bases from J, the gap between germline ends came to 10 bases. CDR3 amino acids: CASSLRTGPYEQYF. CDR3 coding DNA: TGTGCCAGCAGTTTAAGAACAGGTCCCTACGAGCAGTACTTC.

The rearrangement uses TRBV7-3 and TRBJ2-2; a weak D match, TRBD1 (5 bases). V lost 4 bases and J 8 bases, leaving 14 bases between the germline ends. CDR1 SGHTA and CDR2 FQGTGA come from the germline V gene. This CDR3 region has 14 residues. The DNA for the CDR3 is TGTGCCAGCAGCTCCCAGGGATTAGGTGGGGAGCTGTTTTTT. It codes for CASSSQGLGGELFF.

The chain combines TRBV2 with TRBJ2-6, with 8 bases that match TRBD2. The trim removed 5 bases at V and 3 bases at J, leaving 3 bases unmatched. The CDR3 has 15 amino acids. Per germline, CDR1 SNHLY and CDR2 FYNNEI. The CDR3 protein is CASSPGGSGANVLTF. The CDR3 coding sequence is TGTGCCAGCAGTCCGGGGGGGAGTGGGGCCAACGTCCTGACTTTC.

The table lists this clone with a few counts. This chain joins TRBV6-5 and TRBJ1-2; 7 bases map to TRBD1. With V trimmed by 6 bases and J by 6 bases, 13 bases remained unmatched. Germline V gene data show CDR1 as MNHEY and CDR2 as SVGAGI. CDR3 size: 15 residues. The DNA for the CDR3 is TGTGCCAGCAGCAGACAGGGAACGGCCCGGGATGGCTACACCTTC. Its protein product is CASSRQGTARDGYTF.